A single sample is the source of the 25 T cell receptor beta chains below, sequenced in a study of cytomegalovirus exposure and HLA in healthy donors. In the PCR, 60 Vbeta and 13 Jbeta primers were used. Assay: immunoSEQ multiplex PCR; the TCRdb copy retains only in-frame clones and omits some. The sample includes 170,000 or so clones, around 79% of them seen just once. Source material: PBMCs. All receptors derive from a woman aged 40 to 49 in good health and CMV-seronegative.

The chain employs TRBV28 and TRBJ2-7; the D gene is possibly TRBD1 (5 bases). This CDR3 region has 14 residues. Germline V CDR1 and CDR2: MDHEN, SYDVKM. V gave up 4 bases and J gave up 1 base, with 11 bases separating them. This CDR3 is CASSWNQGSYEQYF. The CDR3 bases are TGTGCCAGCAGTTGGAACCAGGGATCCTACGAGCAGTACTTC. Complete variable domain (other parts from reference TRBV28 and TRBJ2-7): DVKVTQSSRYLVKRTGEKVFLECVQDMDHENMFWYRQDPGLGLRLIYFSYDVKMKEKGDIPEGYSVSREKKERFSLILESASTNQTSMYLCASSWNQGSYEQYFGPGTRLTVT.

The chain carries TRBV2 and TRBJ1-4; D unresolved. With 3 bases removed from V and 8 bases from J, the gap between germline ends came to 13 bases. CDR1 and CDR2 (germline): SNHLY, FYNNEI. The CDR3 contains 14 residues. The CDR3 loop is CASSEQRPGEKLFF. The CDR3 DNA reads TGTGCCAGCAGTGAGCAAAGACCAGGCGAAAAACTGTTTTTT.

This clone was counted a few times. J is TRBJ2-7 and V is TRBV10-2, with 9 bases identical to TRBD1. The CDR3 spans 13 residues. Germline values: CDR1 WSHSY, CDR2 SAAADI. After removal of 6 bases from V and 6 bases from J, the junction contained 6 bases not matched to a gene. CDR3 region: CASSFGTGSEQYF. The CDR3 DNA is TGCGCCAGCAGCTTCGGGACAGGGTCCGAGCAGTACTTC.

In this sample, this clone turned up once. At one end the junction does not follow the germline gene, possibly because of a read error. J is TRBJ2-4 and V is TRBV19; 7 bases are shared with TRBD1. The V gene's germline CDR1 is LNHDA and CDR2 SQIVND (reference sequence). The CDR3 is made up of 16 amino acids. The CDR3 bases are TGTGCCAGTACTTTCCATATCGGACAGGCTAAAAGCATTCAGTACTTC. It yields the protein CASTFHIGQAKSIQYF. The complete variable domain, with remaining parts taken from reference TRBV19 and TRBJ2-4, reads DGGITQSPKYLFRKEGQNVTLSCEQNLNHDAMYWYRQDPGQGLRLIYYSQIVNDFQKGDIAEGYSVSREKKESFPLTVTSAQKNPTAFYLCASTFHIGQAKSIQYFGAGTRLSVL.

Only one count was recorded for this clone. The CDR3 DNA sequence: TGTGCCAGCAGCTTGGGGTGGGGGACAGGGGTGGATGGCTACACCTTC. This sequence encodes CASSLGWGTGVDGYTF. The chain couples TRBV5-4 to TRBJ1-2, with 10 bases identical to TRBD1. Germline V gene sequence: CDR1 SGHNT, CDR2 YYREEE (reference sequence). This CDR3 spans 16 amino acids. The trim removed 0 bases at V and 6 bases at J, leaving 8 bases unmatched.

The rearrangement uses TRBV7-9 and TRBJ2-2, with D perhaps TRBD1 (6 bases). The germline gives CDR1 SEHNR, CDR2 FQNEAQ (reference sequence). The CDR3 is made up of 15 amino acids. V was shortened by 4 bases and J by 4 bases, with 13 bases between the two germline ends. The CDR3 DNA reads TGTGCCAGCAGCTCGATGGACAGCTCCACCGGGGAGCTGTTTTTT. This gives the protein CASSSMDSSTGELFF.

This clone showed up just a few times. CDR3 sequence (DNA): TGCGCCAGCAAAGGGACAGCAGAAGAGACCCAGTACTTC. It specifies CASKGTAEETQYF. J is TRBJ2-5 and V is TRBV10-1; 7 positions agree with TRBD1. Germline CDR1 and CDR2: WNHNN and SYGVQD (reference sequence). V trimming: 7 bases; J trimming: 3 bases; junction bases outside the gene matches: 5. The length of the CDR3 is 13 residues.

This rearrangement joins TRBV6-5 to TRBJ2-7; possibly TRBD2 for D (6 bases). CDR1 and CDR2 from the germline V gene are MNHEY and SVGAGI. Trimming shortened V by 5 bases and J by 3 bases, and 14 bases separated the two germline ends. The CDR3 contains 14 residues. The CDR3: CASSGRSGIYEQYF. As DNA, the CDR3 is TGTGCCAGCAGTGGGAGGTCGGGAATCTACGAGCAGTACTTC.

This rearrangement joins TRBV7-9 to TRBJ2-1; TRBD2 is a possible D gene (6 bases). This CDR3 contains 17 residues. The V end lost 5 bases, the J end lost 0 bases, and 17 bases lay between the germline ends. Germline CDR1 SEHNR, CDR2 FQNEAQ (reference sequence). CDR3: CASSPKGLTSSYNEQFF. In DNA, the CDR3 is TGTGCCAGCAGCCCCAAGGGACTCACGAGCTCCTACAATGAGCAGTTCTTC.

This clone was found once. The J gene is TRBJ1-6, the V gene TRBV10-3, with D unclear. The CDR3 runs to 17 residues. CDR1 and CDR2 (germline): ENHRY, SYGVKD. Trimming removed 2 bases at V and 0 bases at J, with 11 bases between. This CDR3 is CAISEAIPGSYNSPLHF. CDR3 DNA: TGTGCCATCAGTGAGGCGATACCAGGCTCCTATAATTCACCCCTCCACTTT.

This chain links TRBV5-8 with TRBJ1-2; D ambiguous. Trimming left V 1 base short and J 0 bases short, with 7 bases between. Germline V CDR1 and CDR2: SGHTS, YDEGEE. The CDR3 sequence is 14 residues long. CDR3 coding DNA: TGTGCCAGCAGCTTGTGGGCAGCTAACTATGGCTACACCTTC. Translation gives CASSLWAANYGYTF.

The V call is TRBV2, the J call TRBJ1-4; 8 bases are shared with TRBD1. The ends lost 3 bases at V and 7 bases at J; junction bases unmatched: 4. The CDR3 sequence is 14 residues long. Germline assignment: CDR1 SNHLY and CDR2 FYNNEI. As DNA, the CDR3 is TGTGCCAGCAGTGACAGGGGGCGTAGTGAAAAACTGTTTTTT. As protein: CASSDRGRSEKLFF.

The chain recombines TRBV14 with TRBJ1-6, with 7 nucleotides matching TRBD1. J was trimmed by 13 bases and V by 3 bases; bases with no gene match: 6. Looked up from germline, CDR1 is SGHDN and CDR2 is FVKESK. The CDR3 length is 13 residues. The CDR3 loop is CASSHFDRAPLHF. The CDR3 DNA reads TGTGCCAGCAGCCATTTTGACAGGGCTCCCCTCCACTTT.

The chain is built from TRBV15 and TRBJ2-3, with TRBD2 matching 8 bases. The CDR3 is made up of 14 amino acids. Germline CDR1 reads LNHNV; CDR2 reads YYDKDF (reference sequence). The ends lost 8 bases at V and 0 bases at J; junction bases unmatched: 4. The CDR3 DNA sequence: TGTGCCACCCGAGTAGCGGGGAGCACAGATACGCAGTATTTT. Its protein is CATRVAGSTDTQYF.

The V gene is TRBV5-4, the J gene TRBJ1-2; D uncertain. The V gene's germline CDR1 is SGHNT and CDR2 YYREEE (reference sequence). The CDR3 loop spans 15 amino acids. V lost 0 bases and J 3 bases, leaving 12 bases between the germline ends. In nucleotides, the CDR3 is TGTGCCAGCAGCTTGGTCGGGGAAACCTACTATGGCTACACCTTC. Residues: CASSLVGETYYGYTF. Combining the CDR3 with reference TRBV5-4 and TRBJ1-2 gives the whole variable domain ETGVTQSPTHLIKTRGQQVTLRCSSQSGHNTVSWYQQALGQGPQFIFQYYREEENGRGNFPPRFSGLQFPNYSSELNVNALELDDSALYLCASSLVGETYYGYTFGSGTRLTVV.

This clone turned up a few times. The chain joins TRBV10-1 to TRBJ1-1; D possibly corresponds to TRBD1 (5 bases). The length of the CDR3 is 13 residues. Looked up from germline, CDR1 is WNHNN and CDR2 is SYGVQD (reference sequence). Trimming removed 6 bases from V and 0 bases from J, with 8 bases in between. The CDR3 coding sequence is TGCGCCAGCAGAGCAGGGATGAACACTGAAGCTTTCTTT. Translating gives CASRAGMNTEAFF.

The chain combines TRBV5-1 with TRBJ2-2; 11 nucleotides align to TRBD2. V was pared by 0 bases and J by 5 bases, with 6 bases of the junction left unmatched. The germline V gene encodes CDR1 SGHRS and CDR2 YFSETQ. This CDR3 comprises 17 residues. The CDR3 region is CASSLGVAGGPTGELFF. DNA of the CDR3: TGCGCCAGCAGCTTGGGAGTAGCGGGGGGGCCTACCGGGGAGCTGTTTTTT. The full variable domain, completed using reference TRBV5-1 and TRBJ2-2, is KAGVTQTPRYLIKTRGQQVTLSCSPISGHRSVSWYQQTPGQGLQFLFEYFSETQRNKGNFPGRFSGRQFSNSRSEMNVSTLELGDSALYLCASSLGVAGGPTGELFFGEGSRLTVL.

The V gene is TRBV6-1, the J gene TRBJ2-7; D possibly corresponds to TRBD2 (5 bases). The V and J ends lost 5 bases and 3 bases respectively, with 17 bases between them. The CDR3 is 15 residues long. Germline values: CDR1 MNHNS, CDR2 SASEGT. The CDR3 protein is CASSLGSPPHYEQYF. The DNA of the CDR3 is TGTGCCAGCAGTTTAGGGAGTCCCCCACACTACGAGCAGTACTTC.

The chain employs TRBV19 and TRBJ2-4; 8 nucleotides align to TRBD2. V shed 7 bases and J 6 bases; nucleotides not matched to a gene: 5. This CDR3 region has 13 residues. Germline lookup yields CDR1 LNHDA and CDR2 SQIVND (reference sequence). The CDR3 is CASKRGGSNIQYF. The CDR3 DNA is TGTGCCAGTAAACGGGGGGGCTCAAACATTCAGTACTTC.

This chain links TRBV7-9 with TRBJ1-2; 7 bases fit TRBD1. Germline CDR1 and CDR2: SEHNR and FQNEAQ (reference sequence). V lost 5 bases, J lost 5 bases, and 11 bases stayed unmatched. This CDR3 region has 15 residues. For the CDR3, the DNA is TGTGCCAGCAGCCCCACAGGGACAGAGATGTATGGCTACACCTTC. It translates to CASSPTGTEMYGYTF.

The chain combines TRBV7-2 with TRBJ1-1; 8 nucleotides match TRBD1. After removal of 1 base from V and 11 bases from J, the junction contained 6 bases not matched to a gene. The CDR3 runs 13 residues. In germline, CDR1 is SGHTA, CDR2 FQGNSA. The CDR3 sequence: CASSLGRGLIAFF. In DNA form, the CDR3 reads TGTGCCAGCAGCTTAGGCAGGGGGCTTATCGCTTTCTTT.

The rearrangement uses TRBV5-4 and TRBJ2-1, with unresolved D. Germline assignment: CDR1 SGHNT and CDR2 YYREEE (reference sequence). This CDR3 has 12 amino acids. V was clipped by 4 bases and J by 7 bases, with 9 bases between them. CDR3 protein: CASSAWRNEQFF. Written as DNA, the CDR3 is TGTGCCAGCAGCGCCTGGAGAAATGAGCAGTTCTTC. Combining the CDR3 with reference TRBV5-4 and TRBJ2-1 gives the whole variable domain ETGVTQSPTHLIKTRGQQVTLRCSSQSGHNTVSWYQQALGQGPQFIFQYYREEENGRGNFPPRFSGLQFPNYSSELNVNALELDDSALYLCASSAWRNEQFFGPGTRLTVL.

CDR3 residues: CASSKRGGLNEQYF. In DNA, the CDR3 is TGTGCCAGCTCGAAGCGGGGGGGCCTCAACGAGCAGTACTTC. The chain has TRBV18 and TRBJ2-7; TRBD2 matches at 10 bases. The CDR3 sequence is 14 residues long. CDR1 is KGHSH, CDR2 LQKENI, per germline. V shed 6 bases, J shed 5 bases, and the junction held 7 bases outside the gene matches.

This chain links TRBV28 with TRBJ2-3, with D perhaps TRBD1 (5 bases). CDR3 length equals 14 residues. CDR1 and CDR2 from the germline V gene are MDHEN and SYDVKM. V lost 7 bases to trimming and J lost 1 base, with 12 bases between them. The CDR3 DNA follows: TGTGCCAGCACGGCTGGGGCCCGCACAGATACGCAGTATTTT. Amino acid sequence: CASTAGARTDTQYF. Based on the CDR3 plus reference TRBV28 and TRBJ2-3, the full variable domain is DVKVTQSSRYLVKRTGEKVFLECVQDMDHENMFWYRQDPGLGLRLIYFSYDVKMKEKGDIPEGYSVSREKKERFSLILESASTNQTSMYLCASTAGARTDTQYFGPGTRLTVL.

The chain uses TRBV28 and TRBJ1-1, with a weak D call TRBD1 (5 bases). The V end was cut by 5 bases, the J end by 2 bases, with 15 bases between. This CDR3 is built from 15 residues. Germline lookup yields CDR1 MDHEN and CDR2 SYDVKM. The CDR3 DNA follows: TGTGCCAGCAGTGTGAGCGCAGGGATTAACACTGAAGCTTTCTTT. Protein: CASSVSAGINTEAFF.